Sequencing of this T cell receptor (beta chain) was carried out in a study of esophageal squamous cell carcinoma under preoperative chemotherapy. Study at large: Both tumor-infiltrating lymphocytes and peripheral blood T cells had their TCR repertoires profiled.

As to this clonotype: The antigen remains undetermined. The missing conserved phenylalanine or tryptophan at the end of this CDR3 makes a read error likely.

The sample's time point: after preoperative PTX-NDP chemotherapy. Germline CDR1 reads SGHTA; CDR2 reads FQGNSA. The CDR3 runs 16 residues. Study-wide findings and caveats: After treatment, tumor-infiltrating lymphocytes seemed to come partly from incoming peripheral T cells, not only local changes. Abundant clones tended to shrink rather than expand after paclitaxel-nedaplatin.

TCRdb ran MiXCR on the PCR reads and lists one entry per CDR3 protein. Counted here are around 30,000 distinct CDR3 sequences, 50% to 60% occurring once; the ten biggest clones make up less than 30%. The chain carries TRBV7-2 and TRBJ2-5; 10 nucleotides agree with TRBD2. The sample was gathered from a patient given preoperative chemotherapy. This sequence was found in a human donor with esophageal squamous cell carcinoma. The donor label of this sample is uncertain. The CDR3 DNA reads as TGTGCCAGCAGCTCGCGTTCTAGCGGGGGCGGAGAGTCCCAGTACTTG. Translation: CASSSRSSGGGESQYL.